This T cell receptor (beta chain) comes out of a study of blood T cells in healthy people across ages. Drawn from each donor were about 9 milliliters of peripheral blood. The CDR3 runs to 13 residues. Germline lookup yields CDR1 LGHNA and CDR2 YNFKEQ. The V and J ends lost 6 bases and 8 bases, in that order; junction bases with no gene match: 9. Alongside a J-beta primer mix, a sample-barcoded 5' primer served in a second PCR lasting about 6 to 11 cycles. TCRdb reanalysed the 5' RACE reads using MiXCR and keeps one entry per CDR3 protein. This table holds 1.5 million to 2 million distinct CDR3 sequences, roughly 52% found once. General study points: With age, beta diversity per million T cells declined roughly linearly, significantly by approximately 40. Bulk PBMC profiling left naive and antigen-experienced comparisons inconclusive. Estimates of total diversity, which came from one million sequenced T cells, were considered to be underestimates.

In this sample, this clonotype turned up a few times. Its antigen remains unknown. The chain couples TRBV4-2 to TRBJ1-2, with TRBD1 identical over 7 bases. The sample taken for sequencing was blood. This TCR was sampled from a middle-aged woman in good health. The CDR3 here is CASRHIDRVGYTF. DNA of the CDR3: TGTGCCAGCAGACATATTGACAGGGTGGGCTACACCTTC.